These T cell receptor beta chains were read from a single sample in a study of CD8 T cells in Susac syndrome. TCRdb re-called the immunoSEQ multiplex PCR reads through MiXCR, storing one row per CDR3 protein. The sample shows a few hundred thousand distinct CDR3 sequences, about 94% of them seen only once. The sequencing sample was made of CD4+ T cells from PBMCs. These TCRs come from a human donor with Susac syndrome. Both conserved end residues are trimmed from each CDR3. Fields, in order: V gene, J gene, CDR3 protein.

v_gene: TRBV7-9; j_gene: TRBJ2-7; CDR3aa: ASSLSGGYEQY
v_gene: TRBV20-1; j_gene: TRBJ1-6; CDR3aa: SARGSAQGNSPLH
v_gene: TRBV19; j_gene: TRBJ1-5; CDR3aa: ASSQRGRGKPQH
v_gene: TRBV12-3/TRBV12-4; j_gene: TRBJ2-5; CDR3aa: ASSFGGRQGAQETQY
v_gene: TRBV30; j_gene: TRBJ1-1; CDR3aa: AWARPGTENTEAF
v_gene: TRBV7-2; j_gene: TRBJ2-5; CDR3aa: ASSRTGDQETQY
v_gene: TRBV2; j_gene: TRBJ2-5; CDR3aa: ASSEGVGLAGGRKTQY
v_gene: TRBV11-2; j_gene: TRBJ2-5; CDR3aa: ASSLDTPRRETQY
v_gene: TRBV15; j_gene: TRBJ1-1; CDR3aa: ATSSGIANTEAF
v_gene: TRBV20-1; j_gene: TRBJ2-5; CDR3aa: SARDLGEGQETQY
v_gene: TRBV30; j_gene: TRBJ1-4; CDR3aa: AWSRNSFNEKLF
v_gene: TRBV19; j_gene: TRBJ1-1; CDR3aa: ASRAGPMNTEAF
v_gene: TRBV3-1; j_gene: TRBJ1-1; CDR3aa: ASSVRGRDTEAF
v_gene: TRBV4-1; j_gene: TRBJ1-1; CDR3aa: ASIDPGVTEAF
v_gene: TRBV3-1; j_gene: TRBJ2-3; CDR3aa: ASSQDGSRTDTQY
v_gene: TRBV5-4; j_gene: TRBJ2-1; CDR3aa: ASSLAAHLQDPSEQF
v_gene: TRBV3-1; j_gene: TRBJ1-2; CDR3aa: ASSQAGQHGYT
v_gene: TRBV18; j_gene: TRBJ2-7; CDR3aa: ASSPRVRDNYEQY
v_gene: TRBV14; j_gene: TRBJ2-7; CDR3aa: ASRLSGMIHEQY
v_gene: TRBV12-3/TRBV12-4; j_gene: TRBJ2-3; CDR3aa: ASSWPGTDTQY
v_gene: TRBV29-1; j_gene: TRBJ1-5; CDR3aa: SVRQADQPQH
v_gene: TRBV30; j_gene: TRBJ2-7; CDR3aa: AWSNIRDSYSYEQY
v_gene: TRBV30; j_gene: TRBJ1-1; CDR3aa: AWSRLANTEAF
v_gene: TRBV5-4; j_gene: TRBJ1-2; CDR3aa: ASSSEPGQGAGGYT
v_gene: TRBV7-2; j_gene: TRBJ2-3; CDR3aa: ASSLDRAGNTDTQY
v_gene: TRBV11-3; j_gene: TRBJ2-3; CDR3aa: ASSLNPPPDTQY
v_gene: TRBV11-2; j_gene: TRBJ1-1; CDR3aa: ASSLEAWRTGGLNTNTEAF
v_gene: TRBV7-3; j_gene: TRBJ2-1; CDR3aa: ASSLTGLYNEQF
v_gene: TRBV12-3/TRBV12-4; j_gene: TRBJ2-5; CDR3aa: ASSRTGGETQY
v_gene: TRBV20-1; j_gene: TRBJ2-1; CDR3aa: SARFDYDEQF
v_gene: TRBV2; j_gene: TRBJ2-3; CDR3aa: ASSEGGTSSTDTQY
v_gene: TRBV6-1; j_gene: TRBJ1-2; CDR3aa: ASSQGQPNGGYGYT
v_gene: TRBV11-2; j_gene: TRBJ2-7; CDR3aa: ASSLGGQTNTLPGEQY
v_gene: TRBV7-2; j_gene: TRBJ2-3; CDR3aa: ASSPLYTDTQY
v_gene: TRBV5-1; j_gene: TRBJ2-7; CDR3aa: ASSAWDRGTYEQY
v_gene: TRBV20-1; j_gene: TRBJ1-1; CDR3aa: SARDDRGGPEAF
v_gene: TRBV5-1; j_gene: TRBJ2-7; CDR3aa: ASSLLAGGPYEQY
v_gene: TRBV2; j_gene: TRBJ2-3; CDR3aa: ASRSLVSSDTQY
v_gene: TRBV12-3/TRBV12-4; j_gene: TRBJ2-5; CDR3aa: ASSSFGQGAETQY
v_gene: TRBV2; j_gene: TRBJ1-4; CDR3aa: ASSEGQLNEKLF
v_gene: TRBV20-1; j_gene: TRBJ1-2; CDR3aa: SASPGDYGYT
v_gene: TRBV6-5; j_gene: TRBJ1-3; CDR3aa: ATTASPDSGNTIY
v_gene: TRBV6-6; j_gene: TRBJ2-5; CDR3aa: AIQGRYETQY
v_gene: TRBV6-5; j_gene: TRBJ1-1; CDR3aa: ASSYPGASSEAF
v_gene: TRBV7-9; j_gene: TRBJ2-3; CDR3aa: ASSSGGVQVTDTQY
v_gene: TRBV6-6; j_gene: TRBJ1-2; CDR3aa: ASSYRQGRFGYT
v_gene: TRBV12-3/TRBV12-4; j_gene: TRBJ2-1; CDR3aa: ASSFGASSYNEQF
v_gene: TRBV7-2; j_gene: TRBJ2-7; CDR3aa: ATASGPSSYEQY
v_gene: TRBV27; j_gene: TRBJ1-1; CDR3aa: ASSTKATANTEAF
v_gene: TRBV5-1; j_gene: TRBJ1-5; CDR3aa: ASSLEGIGNQPQH